Below, one TCR beta chain is given with its context. Its specificity is not known. The sample is drawn from a study of stem cell transplantation in POMP-related autoinflammatory disease. Overall study: Impaired MHC class I-dependent CD8+ differentiation was hypothesized from defective thymoproteasomes. Pre-transplant patients had naive-skewed CD4+ T cells and few CD8+ T cells. Study-wide points: Patients with PRAID showed a restricted number of unique TRB V-J gene pairings. In patients with PRAID, every analyzed T-cell subset tended to show lower diversity and higher clonality.

Assay used: immunoSEQ multiplex PCR; TCRdb lists only in-frame clones, some missing. The data hold some 11,000 clones, with around 84% observed a single time. Germline CDR1 and CDR2: SGHDT and YYEEEE. The V and J ends lost 4 bases and 2 bases, in that order; junction bases with no gene match: 9. The CDR3 length is 17 residues. The chain couples TRBV5-6 to TRBJ2-3; 11 bases align to TRBD2. Sequenced material: CD8+ T cells from PBMCs, taken before stem cell transplantation. This sequence was found in a human donor with POMP-related autoinflammation and immune dysregulation (PRAID). CDR3 nucleotide sequence: TGTGCCAGCAGCCCTTCCGGGACTAGCGGCTACACAGATACGCAGTATTTT. This encodes CASSPSGTSGYTDTQYF. The full variable domain, in which reference TRBV5-6 and TRBJ2-3 provide the parts outside the CDR3, is DAGVTQSPTHLIKTRGQQVTLRCSPKSGHDTVSWYQQALGQGPQFIFQYYEEEERQRGNFPDRFSGHQFPNYSSELNVNALLLGDSALYLCASSPSGTSGYTDTQYFGPGTRLTVL.